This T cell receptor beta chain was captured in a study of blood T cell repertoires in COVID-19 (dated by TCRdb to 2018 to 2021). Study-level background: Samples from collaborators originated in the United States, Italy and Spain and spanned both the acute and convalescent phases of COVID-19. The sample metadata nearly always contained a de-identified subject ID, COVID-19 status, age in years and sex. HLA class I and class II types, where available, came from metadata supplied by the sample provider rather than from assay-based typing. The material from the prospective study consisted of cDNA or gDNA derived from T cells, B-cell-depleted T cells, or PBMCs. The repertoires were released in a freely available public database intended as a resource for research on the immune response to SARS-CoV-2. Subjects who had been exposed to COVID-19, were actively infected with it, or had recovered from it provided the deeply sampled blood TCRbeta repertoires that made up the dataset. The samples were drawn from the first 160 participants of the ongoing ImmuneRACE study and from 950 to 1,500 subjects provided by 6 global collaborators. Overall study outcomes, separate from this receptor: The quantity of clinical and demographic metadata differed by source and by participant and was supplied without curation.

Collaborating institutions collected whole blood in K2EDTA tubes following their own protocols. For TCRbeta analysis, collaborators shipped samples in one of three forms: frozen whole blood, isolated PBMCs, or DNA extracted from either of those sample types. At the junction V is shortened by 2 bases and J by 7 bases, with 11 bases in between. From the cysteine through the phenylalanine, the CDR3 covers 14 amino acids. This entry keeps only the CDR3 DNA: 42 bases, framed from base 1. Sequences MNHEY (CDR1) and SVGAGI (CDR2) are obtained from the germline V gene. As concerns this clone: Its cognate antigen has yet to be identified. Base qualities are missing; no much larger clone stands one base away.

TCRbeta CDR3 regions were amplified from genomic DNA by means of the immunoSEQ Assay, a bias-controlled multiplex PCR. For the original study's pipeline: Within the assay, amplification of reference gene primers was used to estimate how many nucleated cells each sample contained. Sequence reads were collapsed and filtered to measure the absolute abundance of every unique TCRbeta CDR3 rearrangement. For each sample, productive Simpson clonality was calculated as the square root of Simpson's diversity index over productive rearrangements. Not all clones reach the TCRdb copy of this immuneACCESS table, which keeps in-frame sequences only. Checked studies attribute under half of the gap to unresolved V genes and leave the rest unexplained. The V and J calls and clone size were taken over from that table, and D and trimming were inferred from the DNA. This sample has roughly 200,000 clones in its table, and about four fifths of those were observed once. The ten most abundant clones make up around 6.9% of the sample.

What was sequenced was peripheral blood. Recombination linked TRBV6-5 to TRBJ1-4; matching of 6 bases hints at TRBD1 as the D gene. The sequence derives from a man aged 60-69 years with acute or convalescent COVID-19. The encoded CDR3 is CASSYGGLGEKLFF. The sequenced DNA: TGTGCCAGCAGTTACGGGGGCTTAGGTGAAAAACTGTTTTTT.